The 2 T cell receptor beta chains given below trace back to one sample, sequenced in a study of blood T cell repertoires in COVID-19 (TCRdb year 2020). The method was the immunoSEQ multiplex PCR assay. TCRdb provides this immuneACCESS table in a form limited to in-frame rearrangements. Some clones are lacking; in checked studies, under half of them reflect an unresolved V gene, and why the rest are absent is not known. The sample table shows 35,000 to 45,000 clones, and around 90% are seen once. About 0.36% of the sample rests with the top ten. Material: peripheral blood. These receptors came from a human donor in a cohort sampled during active COVID-19.

The chain carries TRBV2 and TRBJ2-6; weak D call: TRBD1 (5 bases). The V end lost 7 bases, the J end lost 0 bases, and 22 bases lay between the germline ends. In germline, CDR1 is SNHLY, CDR2 FYNNEI. The CDR3 is 19 residues long. CDR3 amino acids: CASKAFLGAAFSGANVLTF. CDR3 coding DNA: TGTGCCAGCAAAGCCTTTCTAGGGGCAGCGTTCTCTGGGGCCAACGTCCTGACTTTC.

The chain links TRBV3-1 (or the pseudogene TRBV3-2) to TRBJ2-5; the D gene is possibly TRBD1 (6 bases). The J call may be mistaken, given a closer DNA end match to TRBJ2-7. Germline V gene lookup returns CDR1 LGHDT and CDR2 YNNKEL (reference sequence). This CDR3 is 15 amino acids long. The CDR3 DNA is TGTGCCAGCAGCCAAGATTTAACAGGGTTGGACGAGCAGTACTTC. Amino acids: CASSQDLTGLDEQYF.